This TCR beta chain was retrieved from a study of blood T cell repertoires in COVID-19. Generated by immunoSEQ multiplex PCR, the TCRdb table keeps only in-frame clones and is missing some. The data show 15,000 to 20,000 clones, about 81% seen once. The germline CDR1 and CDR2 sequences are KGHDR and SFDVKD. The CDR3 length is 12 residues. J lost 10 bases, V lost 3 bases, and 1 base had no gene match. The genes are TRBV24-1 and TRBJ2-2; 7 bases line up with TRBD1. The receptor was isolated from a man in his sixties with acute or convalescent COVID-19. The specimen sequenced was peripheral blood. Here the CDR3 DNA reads TGTGCCACCAGTGATGGGACAGCGGAGCTGTTTTTT. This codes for CATSDGTAELFF.